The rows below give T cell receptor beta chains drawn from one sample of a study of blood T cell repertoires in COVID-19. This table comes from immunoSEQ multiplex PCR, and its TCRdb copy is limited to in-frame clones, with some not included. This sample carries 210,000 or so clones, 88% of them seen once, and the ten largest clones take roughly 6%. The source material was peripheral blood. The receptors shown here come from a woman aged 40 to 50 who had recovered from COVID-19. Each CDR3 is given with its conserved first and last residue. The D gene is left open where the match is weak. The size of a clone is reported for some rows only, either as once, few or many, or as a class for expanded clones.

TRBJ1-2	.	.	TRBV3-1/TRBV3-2	TGTGCCAGCAGCCAGCGCGGGGGGAACTATGGCTACACCTTC	CASSQRGGNYGYTF
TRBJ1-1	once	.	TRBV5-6	TGTGCCAGCAGTTTGACAGATAACACTGAAGCTTTCTTT	CASSLTDNTEAFF
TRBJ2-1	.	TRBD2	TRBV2	TGTGCCAGCAGTGAGACTAGCGGGAGCTCCTACAATGAGCAGTTCTTC	CASSETSGSSYNEQFF
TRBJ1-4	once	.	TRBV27	TGTGCCAGCAGTTCTGGCAGCGATTCAACTAATGAAAAACTGTTTTTT	CASSSGSDSTNEKLFF
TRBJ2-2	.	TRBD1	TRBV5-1	TGCGCCACCCGACGGACAGGGGATGTAGGGGAGCTGTTTTTT	CATRRTGDVGELFF
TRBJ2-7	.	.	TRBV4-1	TGCGCCAGCAGCCCGGGGTTAGCCTACGAGCAGTACTTC	CASSPGLAYEQYF
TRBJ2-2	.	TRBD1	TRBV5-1	TGCGCCAGCAGTCCTGACAGGGGAGTGAACACCGGGGAGCTGTTTTTT	CASSPDRGVNTGELFF
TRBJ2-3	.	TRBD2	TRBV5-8	TGTGCCAGCAGCTCTAATGGACTAGCGGGGGGAAGCACAGATACGCAGTATTTT	CASSSNGLAGGSTDTQYF
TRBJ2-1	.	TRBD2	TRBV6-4	TGTGCCAGCAGTGACTCGGGACTAGTTGGTGAGCAGTTCTTC	CASSDSGLVGEQFF
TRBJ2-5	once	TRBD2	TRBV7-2	TGTGCCAGCAGCGGGGGAGGGCAGCGGGTGGAGACCCAGTACTTC	CASSGGGQRVETQYF
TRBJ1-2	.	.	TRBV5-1	TGCGCCAGCAGCTTGGACTTGGTTTATTATGGCTACACCTTC	CASSLDLVYYGYTF
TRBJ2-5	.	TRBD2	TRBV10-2	TGCGCCAGCATCAACCAGGGACTAGCGGAAGAGACCCAGTACTTC	CASINQGLAEETQYF
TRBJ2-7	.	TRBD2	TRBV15	TGTGCCACCAGCAGAGATCCCGTGAATGCGGGAGTGATGAGGGAGCAGTACTTC	CATSRDPVNAGVMREQYF
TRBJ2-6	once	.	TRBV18	TGTGCCAGCTCACTCCTGCGGGCCGCCGAAACACCTGGGGCCAACGTCCTGACTTTC	CASSLLRAAETPGANVLTF
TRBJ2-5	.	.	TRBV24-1	TGTGCCACCAGTGATTTTCAGGGAGAGACCCAGTACTTC	CATSDFQGETQYF
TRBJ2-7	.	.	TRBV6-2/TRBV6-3	TGTGCCAGCAGTTACTCGCCGACAGTTTCCTACGAGCAGTACTTC	CASSYSPTVSYEQYF
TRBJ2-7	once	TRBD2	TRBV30	TGTGCCTGGAGCGGCAGCGGGAGGGACCACGAGCAGTACTTC	CAWSGSGRDHEQYF
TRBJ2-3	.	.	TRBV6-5	TGTGCCAGCAGTTACTCTTATAGCACAGATACGCAGTATTTT	CASSYSYSTDTQYF
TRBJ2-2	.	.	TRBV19	TGTGCCAGTAATCGACAGCTTGCGAACACCGGGGAGCTGTTTTTT	CASNRQLANTGELFF